This T cell receptor beta chain was found in a study of T cell responses to AZD1222 COVID-19 vaccine. Regarding the study as a whole: Researchers took repertoire samples only after the peak T cell response had come. In a largely white British group with more females than males, clonal diversity was possibly underestimated. Among vaccine-associated CD4 TCRs, coverage spanned spike, with dominance at 160-218 and 743-854. Spike-specific TCR breadth and depth were elevated following two AZD1222 doses.

For this clone: Antigen unknown.

Trimming left V 8 bases short and J 5 bases short, with 10 bases between. Per the germline V gene, CDR1 is MDHEN and CDR2 is SYDVKM. This CDR3 is built from 12 residues. The data were produced by immunoSEQ multiplex PCR, yet TCRdb's version contains in-frame clones alone and is incomplete. The sample shows 74,000 or so clones, less than 90% of them seen only once. The material sequenced was peripheral blood, taken on day 0 of AZD1222 vaccination. This TCR came from an adult in good health. V gene TRBV28 combines with J gene TRBJ1-5, with D tentatively TRBD1 (5 bases). The CDR3 region is CASQEGHQPQHF. CDR3 bases: TGTGCCAGCCAGGAGGGGCATCAGCCCCAGCATTTT.